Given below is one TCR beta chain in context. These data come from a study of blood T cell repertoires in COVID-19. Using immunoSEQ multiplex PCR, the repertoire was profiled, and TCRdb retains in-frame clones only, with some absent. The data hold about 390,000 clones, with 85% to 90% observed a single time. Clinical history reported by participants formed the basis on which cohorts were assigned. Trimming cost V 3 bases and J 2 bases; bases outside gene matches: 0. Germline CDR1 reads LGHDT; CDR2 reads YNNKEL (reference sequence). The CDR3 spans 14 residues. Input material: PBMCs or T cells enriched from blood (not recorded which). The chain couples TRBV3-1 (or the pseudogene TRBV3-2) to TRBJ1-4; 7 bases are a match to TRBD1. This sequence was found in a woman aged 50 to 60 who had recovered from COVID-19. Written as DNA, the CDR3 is TGTGCCAGCAGCCAGGGACAGACTAATGAAAAACTGTTTTTT. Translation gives CASSQGQTNEKLFF.